Listed below are T cell receptor beta chains from one sample, sequenced in a study of cytomegalovirus exposure and HLA in healthy donors. The table came from immunoSEQ multiplex PCR; TCRdb's copy has only in-frame clones and leaves some out. The sample includes roughly 330,000 clones, about nine tenths of them seen just once. The sample consisted of PBMCs. These receptors were collected from a woman in her twenties or thirties in good health and CMV-seropositive. The CDR3 runs from the conserved cysteine through the conserved F or W. A D gene is named only where the DNA matches it firmly. Some rows have no size entry. The others give once, few or many, or a class for an expanded clone.

d_call	clone_size	j_call	v_call	cdr3_aa	cdr3_nt
-	-	TRBJ2-5	TRBV30	CAWRPPHLLQETQYF	TGTGCCTGGAGGCCTCCCCATCTCCTGCAAGAGACCCAGTACTTC
-	few	TRBJ1-1	TRBV18	CASSLRGNTEAFF	TGTGCCAGCTCCCTACGTGGGAACACTGAAGCTTTCTTT
-	-	TRBJ2-5	TRBV2	CASSGLQGRSETQYF	TGTGCCAGCAGTGGTTTACAGGGACGGTCGGAGACCCAGTACTTC
-	once	TRBJ2-1	TRBV2	CASSRVWTTGAEQFF	TGTGCCAGCAGTCGGGTCTGGACGACCGGGGCTGAGCAGTTCTTC
TRBD2	-	TRBJ2-3	TRBV29-1	CSAASGRTDTQYF	TGCAGCGCCGCTAGCGGGAGGACAGATACGCAGTATTTT
TRBD2	-	TRBJ2-4	TRBV19	CASSATSAGDPFF	TGTGCCAGTAGTGCGACCTCAGCGGGGGACCCTTTCTTC
-	-	TRBJ2-7	TRBV2	CASVGLYEQYF	TGTGCCAGCGTGGGGCTCTACGAGCAGTACTTC
-	few	TRBJ1-1	TRBV9	CASSVEMNTEAFF	TGTGCCAGCAGCGTAGAAATGAACACTGAAGCTTTCTTT
-	-	TRBJ2-7	TRBV4-3	CASSQDRGLDSEQYF	TGCGCCAGCAGCCAAGATCGGGGACTCGATAGCGAGCAGTACTTC
-	-	TRBJ1-1	TRBV4-3	CASSQEGRGGNTEAFF	TGCGCCAGCAGCCAAGAGGGCAGGGGAGGGAACACTGAAGCTTTCTTT
-	-	TRBJ2-5	TRBV30	CAWSVGAGLKETQYF	TGTGCCTGGAGTGTAGGAGCGGGCCTAAAAGAGACCCAGTACTTC
TRBD1	once	TRBJ2-5	TRBV27	CASSPPGQGIWETQYF	TGTGCCAGCAGTCCGCCGGGACAGGGAATTTGGGAGACCCAGTACTTC
TRBD2	few	TRBJ2-1	TRBV6-4	CASSDRFGGGYEQFF	TGTGCCAGCAGTGACCGGTTCGGGGGGGGATATGAGCAGTTCTTC
-	-	TRBJ2-6	TRBV27	CASSLLTGSSGANVLTF	TGTGCCAGCAGTTTATTAACCGGCTCCTCTGGGGCCAACGTCCTGACTTTC
-	once	TRBJ2-6	TRBV29-1	CSVKIIHHSGANVLTF	TGCAGCGTTAAGATTATCCACCATTCTGGGGCCAACGTCCTGACTTTC
-	once	TRBJ2-5	TRBV5-6	CASSRRETQYF	TGTGCCAGCAGCCGGCGGGAGACCCAGTACTTC
TRBD2	-	TRBJ2-7	TRBV27	CASSLRGGLYEQYF	TGTGCCAGCAGTTTGCGGGGGGGCCTCTACGAGCAGTACTTC
-	once	TRBJ2-7	TRBV27	CASSSLSSDSYEQYF	TGTGCCAGCAGTTCCCTAAGCTCGGATTCCTACGAGCAGTACTTC
-	-	TRBJ1-6	TRBV25-1	CASSAERAEGTYSPLHF	TGTGCCAGCAGTGCGGAAAGGGCCGAGGGGACGTATTCACCCCTCCACTTT
-	-	TRBJ1-1	TRBV7-9	CASSPGQGNTEAFF	TGTGCCAGCAGCCCCGGGCAGGGGAACACTGAAGCTTTCTTT
TRBD1	-	TRBJ1-2	TRBV29-1	CSVEDPRQGHGYTF	TGCAGCGTTGAAGACCCCCGACAGGGCCATGGCTACACCTTC
-	-	TRBJ2-7	TRBV2	CASEGPGASEQYF	TGTGCCAGCGAGGGCCCGGGGGCCTCCGAGCAGTACTTC
TRBD1	-	TRBJ2-7	TRBV2	CASRVGRGPYEQYF	TGTGCCAGCAGAGTCGGCAGGGGGCCGTACGAGCAGTACTTC
TRBD2	few	TRBJ2-1	TRBV5-1	CASREGLAGYNEQFF	TGCGCCAGCCGAGAGGGACTAGCGGGGTACAATGAGCAGTTCTTC
-	few	TRBJ1-2	TRBV7-9	CASSHGTSRGYTF	TGTGCCAGCAGCCACGGGACGTCTCGGGGCTACACCTTC
-	-	TRBJ2-7	TRBV5-1	CASSLAIFSGLNTYEQYF	TGCGCCAGCAGCTTGGCAATTTTTTCGGGCCTCAATACCTACGAGCAGTACTTC
TRBD1	-	TRBJ1-5	TRBV6-5	CASSMTGSQPQHF	TGTGCCAGCAGCATGACAGGGTCACAGCCCCAGCATTTT
-	few	TRBJ2-2	TRBV29-1	CSVEITGELFF	TGCAGCGTTGAAATCACCGGGGAGCTGTTTTTT
TRBD2	-	TRBJ2-2	TRBV4-1	CASSPGLAGVSTGELFF	TGCGCCAGCAGCCCAGGACTAGCGGGAGTCAGCACCGGGGAGCTGTTTTTT
-	few	TRBJ2-7	TRBV5-7	CASSFCTGTLTYEQYF	TGTGCCAGCAGCTTCTGTACCGGGACACTTACCTACGAGCAGTACTTC
-	once	TRBJ1-4	TRBV7-9	CASSLSSQGATNEKLFF	TGTGCCAGCAGCTTATCTAGTCAGGGTGCAACTAATGAAAAACTGTTTTTT
-	-	TRBJ1-3	TRBV4-2	CASSQDPMDSGNTIYF	TGTGCCAGCAGCCAAGACCCCATGGACTCTGGAAACACCATATATTTT
TRBD2	-	TRBJ2-1	TRBV7-6	CASSLAGGPGGYNEQFF	TGTGCCAGCAGCTTAGCGGGAGGGCCGGGGGGCTACAATGAGCAGTTCTTC
TRBD1	-	TRBJ1-3	TRBV5-4	CASSQGQGATGNTIYF	TGTGCCAGCAGCCAGGGACAGGGGGCGACTGGAAACACCATATATTTT
-	-	TRBJ2-2	TRBV9	CASSLAVGAGELFF	TGTGCCAGCAGCTTGGCGGTTGGGGCCGGGGAGCTGTTTTTT
TRBD1	-	TRBJ1-2	TRBV6-6	CASSYPWTGMPGYTF	TGTGCCAGCAGTTACCCCTGGACAGGGATGCCTGGCTACACCTTC
-	once	TRBJ1-1	TRBV18	CASSPPGVMNTEAFF	TGTGCCAGCTCACCACCTGGGGTAATGAACACTGAAGCTTTCTTT
-	once	TRBJ1-2	TRBV28	CASSFGTSYGYTF	TGTGCCAGCAGTTTCGGGACATCCTATGGCTACACCTTC
-	-	TRBJ2-2	TRBV27	CASSSLGGQWNTGELFF	TGTGCCAGCAGTTCGTTGGGGGGACAGTGGAACACCGGGGAGCTGTTTTTT
-	-	TRBJ1-5	TRBV5-1	CASSLHGINSNQPQHF	TGCGCCAGCAGCTTGCATGGAATAAATAGCAATCAGCCCCAGCATTTT
TRBD1	-	TRBJ1-3	TRBV9	CASSVEGTGLIGNTIYF	TGTGCCAGCAGCGTGGAGGGGACAGGGCTTATTGGAAACACCATATATTTT
-	-	TRBJ2-2	TRBV6-1	CASSEVWTGELFF	TGTGCCAGCAGTGAAGTTTGGACCGGGGAGCTGTTTTTT
TRBD2	-	TRBJ2-5	TRBV28	CASSTPTSGPQGTQYF	TGTGCCAGCAGCACACCAACTAGCGGACCCCAAGGGACCCAGTACTTC
-	-	TRBJ2-3	TRBV27	CASSSRDTQYF	TGTGCCAGCAGTAGTAGAGATACGCAGTATTTT
TRBD1	-	TRBJ2-2	TRBV13	CASSLVTGWVTTGELFF	TGTGCCAGCAGCTTAGTGACAGGGTGGGTCACGACCGGGGAGCTGTTTTTT
-	-	TRBJ1-2	TRBV9	CASSVDRAEPGDYGYTF	TGTGCCAGCAGCGTAGATCGGGCGGAACCTGGGGACTATGGCTACACCTTC